This T cell receptor beta chain was captured in a study of cytomegalovirus exposure and HLA in healthy donors. Study results and limitations: One later analysis, an examination of the 100 to 150 validation repertoires, found that first-cohort TCR clusters tended to co-occur in them. The study listed under 200 cytomegalovirus-associated TCR beta chains. Specificity for CMV antigens was confirmed in vitro for a few of the CMV-associated chains.

This clone came up once. Antigen: not known. Generated by immunoSEQ multiplex PCR, the TCRdb table keeps only in-frame clones and is missing some. Of about 200,000 clones in the sample, over 75% were seen once. The sample consisted of PBMCs. The TCR comes from a woman aged 18-29 years in good health and CMV-seropositive.

CDR3 protein: CASSRGQGTNEKLFF. For the CDR3, the DNA is TGTGCCAGCAGCCGGGGACAGGGTACTAATGAAAAACTGTTTTTT. The chain recombines TRBV2 with TRBJ1-4, with 9 nucleotides matching TRBD1. The germline gives CDR1 SNHLY, CDR2 FYNNEI. Trimming cost V 6 bases and J 2 bases; bases outside gene matches: 4. The CDR3 length is 15 residues. Supplemented by reference TRBV2 and TRBJ1-4, the full variable domain reads EPEVTQTPSHQVTQMGQEVILRCVPISNHLYFYWYRQILGQKVEFLVSFYNNEISEKSEIFDDQFSVERPDGSNFTLKIRSTKLEDSAMYFCASSRGQGTNEKLFFGSGTQLSVL.